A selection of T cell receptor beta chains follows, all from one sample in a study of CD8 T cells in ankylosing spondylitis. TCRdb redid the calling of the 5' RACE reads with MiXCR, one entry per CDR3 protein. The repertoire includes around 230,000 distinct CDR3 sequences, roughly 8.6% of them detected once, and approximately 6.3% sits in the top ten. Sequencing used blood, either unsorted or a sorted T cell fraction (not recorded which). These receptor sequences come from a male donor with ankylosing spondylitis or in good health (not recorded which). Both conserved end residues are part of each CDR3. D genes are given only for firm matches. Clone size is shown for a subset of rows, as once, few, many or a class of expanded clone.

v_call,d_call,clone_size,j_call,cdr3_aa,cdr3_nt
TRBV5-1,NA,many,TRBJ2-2,CASSLVPGNTGELFF,TGCGCCAGCAGCTTGGTTCCAGGCAACACCGGGGAGCTGTTTTTT
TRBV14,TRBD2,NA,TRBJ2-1,CASSQGPLTSGGYNEQFF,TGTGCCAGCAGCCAAGGCCCCCTAACTAGCGGGGGGTACAATGAGCAGTTCTTC
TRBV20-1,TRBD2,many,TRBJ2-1,CSARDSGESSYNEQFF,TGCAGTGCCCGGGATAGCGGGGAAAGCTCCTACAATGAGCAGTTCTTC
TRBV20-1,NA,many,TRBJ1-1,CSARDIENTEAFF,TGCAGTGCTAGAGATATTGAAAACACTGAAGCTTTCTTT
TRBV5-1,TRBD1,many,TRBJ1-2,CASSLVGTGLNYGYTF,TGCGCCAGCAGCTTGGTTGGGACAGGCCTTAACTATGGCTACACCTTC
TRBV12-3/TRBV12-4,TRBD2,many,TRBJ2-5,CASTSGTGGQETQYF,TGTGCCAGCACCAGCGGAACGGGGGGGCAAGAGACCCAGTACTTC
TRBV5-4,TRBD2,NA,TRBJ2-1,CASSLGLAGVEQFF,TGTGCCAGCAGCCTAGGACTAGCGGGAGTTGAGCAGTTCTTC
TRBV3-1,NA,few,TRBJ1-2,CASSPRRGVDYGYTF,TGTGCCAGCAGCCCAAGAAGGGGCGTGGACTATGGCTACACCTTC
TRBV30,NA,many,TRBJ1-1,CACLPIGIMNTEAFF,TGTGCCTGCCTACCTATCGGGATCATGAACACTGAAGCTTTCTTT
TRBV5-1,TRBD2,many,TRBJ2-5,CASSLVGGGRTETQYF,TGCGCCAGCAGCTTGGTCGGGGGAGGGCGAACAGAGACCCAGTACTTC
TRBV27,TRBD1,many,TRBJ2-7,CASSPYRGKWYEQYF,TGTGCCAGCAGTCCTTACAGGGGAAAGTGGTACGAGCAGTACTTC
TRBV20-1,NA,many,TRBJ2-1,CSARKEFEAGRNYNEQFF,TGCAGTGCTAGAAAGGAATTTGAGGCGGGAAGGAACTACAATGAGCAGTTCTTC
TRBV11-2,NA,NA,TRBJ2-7,CASSPGREYRRSSYEQYF,TGTGCCAGCAGCCCAGGGAGAGAGTACCGTCGAAGCTCCTACGAGCAGTACTTC
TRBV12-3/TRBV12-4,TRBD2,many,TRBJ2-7,CASSDSGGSYEQYF,TGTGCCAGCAGTGATAGCGGGGGCTCCTACGAGCAGTACTTC